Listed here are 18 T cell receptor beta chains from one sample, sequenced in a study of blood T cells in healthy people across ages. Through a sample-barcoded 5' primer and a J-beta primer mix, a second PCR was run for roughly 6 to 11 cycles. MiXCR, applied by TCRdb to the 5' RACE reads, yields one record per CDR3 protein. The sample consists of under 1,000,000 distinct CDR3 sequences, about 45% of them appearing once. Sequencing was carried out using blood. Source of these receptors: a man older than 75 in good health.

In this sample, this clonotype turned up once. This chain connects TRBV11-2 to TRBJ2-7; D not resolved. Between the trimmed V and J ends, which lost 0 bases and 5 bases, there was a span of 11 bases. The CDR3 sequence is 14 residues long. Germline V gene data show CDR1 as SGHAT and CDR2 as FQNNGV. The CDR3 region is CASSLDLGRNEQYF. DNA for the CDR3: TGTGCCAGCAGCTTAGATCTGGGAAGGAACGAGCAGTACTTC.

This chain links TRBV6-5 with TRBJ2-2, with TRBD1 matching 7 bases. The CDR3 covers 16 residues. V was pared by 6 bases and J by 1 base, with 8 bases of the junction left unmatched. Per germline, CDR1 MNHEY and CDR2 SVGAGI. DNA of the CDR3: TGTGCCAGCAGCCGATCCGGGACAGTGAACACCGGGGAGCTGTTTTTT. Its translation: CASSRSGTVNTGELFF.

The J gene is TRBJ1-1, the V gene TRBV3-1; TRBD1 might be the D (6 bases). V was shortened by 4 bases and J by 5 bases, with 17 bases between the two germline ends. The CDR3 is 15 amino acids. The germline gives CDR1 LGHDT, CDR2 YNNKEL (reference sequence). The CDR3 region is CASSPSGGAETEAFF. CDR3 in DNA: TGTGCCAGCAGCCCCTCCGGGGGGGCCGAGACTGAAGCTTTCTTT.

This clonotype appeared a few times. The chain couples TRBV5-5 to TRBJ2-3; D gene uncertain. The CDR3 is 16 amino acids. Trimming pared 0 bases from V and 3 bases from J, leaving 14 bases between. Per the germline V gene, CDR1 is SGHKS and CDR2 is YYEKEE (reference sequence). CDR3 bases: TGTGCCAGCAGCTTGGTCGACGGAAGTTGGACAGATACGCAGTATTTT. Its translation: CASSLVDGSWTDTQYF.

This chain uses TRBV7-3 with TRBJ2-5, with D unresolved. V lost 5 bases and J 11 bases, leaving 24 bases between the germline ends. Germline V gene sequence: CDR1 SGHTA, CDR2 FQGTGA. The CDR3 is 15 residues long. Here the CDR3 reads CASSLDNTYYNEQYF. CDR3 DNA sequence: TGTGCCAGCAGCCTTGACAATACCTACTACAATGAGCAGTACTTC.

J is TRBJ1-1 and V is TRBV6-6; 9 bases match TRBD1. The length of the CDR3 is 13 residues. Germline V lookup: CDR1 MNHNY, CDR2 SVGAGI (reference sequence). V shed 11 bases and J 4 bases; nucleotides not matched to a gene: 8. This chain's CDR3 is CAGQQGAGTEAFF. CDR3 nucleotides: TGTGCCGGGCAACAGGGGGCCGGCACTGAAGCTTTCTTT.

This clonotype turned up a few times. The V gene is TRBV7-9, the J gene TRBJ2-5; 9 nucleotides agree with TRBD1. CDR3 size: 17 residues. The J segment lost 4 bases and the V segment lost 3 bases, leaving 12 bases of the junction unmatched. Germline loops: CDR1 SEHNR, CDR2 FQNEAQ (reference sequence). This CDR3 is CASSLADNRGPSETQYF. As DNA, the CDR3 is TGTGCCAGCAGCTTGGCCGATAACAGGGGGCCCTCAGAGACCCAGTACTTC. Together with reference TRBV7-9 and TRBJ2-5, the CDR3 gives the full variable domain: DTGVSQNPRHKITKRGQNVTFRCDPISEHNRLYWYRQTLGQGPEFLTYFQNEAQLEKSRLLSDRFSAERPKGSFSTLEIQRTEQGDSAMYLCASSLADNRGPSETQYFGPGTRLLVL.

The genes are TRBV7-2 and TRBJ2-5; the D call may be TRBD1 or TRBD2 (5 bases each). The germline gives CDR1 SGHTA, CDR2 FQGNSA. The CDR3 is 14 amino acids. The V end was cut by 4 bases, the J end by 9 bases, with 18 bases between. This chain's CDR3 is CASSSTSRAGPQYF. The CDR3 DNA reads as TGTGCCAGCAGCTCTACTTCCAGGGCGGGTCCCCAGTACTTC.

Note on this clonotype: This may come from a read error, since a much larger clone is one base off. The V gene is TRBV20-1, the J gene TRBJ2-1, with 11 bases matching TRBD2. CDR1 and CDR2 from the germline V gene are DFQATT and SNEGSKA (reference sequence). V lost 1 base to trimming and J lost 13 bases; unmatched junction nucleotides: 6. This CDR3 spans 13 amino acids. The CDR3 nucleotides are TGCAGTGCTAGAGTAGCGGGAGGGGAGACCCAGTTCTTC. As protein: CSARVAGGETQFF.

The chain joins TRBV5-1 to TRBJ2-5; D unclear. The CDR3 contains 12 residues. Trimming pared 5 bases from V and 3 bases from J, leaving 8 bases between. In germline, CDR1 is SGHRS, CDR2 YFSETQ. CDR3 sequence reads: CASRRSEETQYF. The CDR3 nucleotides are TGCGCCAGCAGAAGATCGGAAGAGACCCAGTACTTC.

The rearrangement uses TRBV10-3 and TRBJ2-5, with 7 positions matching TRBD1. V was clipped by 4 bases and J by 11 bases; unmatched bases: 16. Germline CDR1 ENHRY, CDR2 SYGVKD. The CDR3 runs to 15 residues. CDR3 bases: TGTGCCATCAGTGCAACCTCGCAGGGACAGCGTTTTCAGTACTTC. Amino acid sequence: CAISATSQGQRFQYF.

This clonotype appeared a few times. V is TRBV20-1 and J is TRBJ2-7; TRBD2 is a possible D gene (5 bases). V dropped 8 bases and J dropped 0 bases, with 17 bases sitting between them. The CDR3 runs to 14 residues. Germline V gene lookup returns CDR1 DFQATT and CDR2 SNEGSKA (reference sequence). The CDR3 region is CSSLTGESSYEQYF. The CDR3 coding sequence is TGCAGTTCGCTCACCGGGGAGAGCTCCTACGAGCAGTACTTC.

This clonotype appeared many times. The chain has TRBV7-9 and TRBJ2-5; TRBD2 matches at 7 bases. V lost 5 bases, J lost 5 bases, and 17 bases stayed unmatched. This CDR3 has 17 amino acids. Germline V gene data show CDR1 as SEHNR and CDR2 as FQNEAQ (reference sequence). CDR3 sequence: CASSLRSLANEEETQYF. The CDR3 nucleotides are TGTGCCAGCAGCCTCAGGTCACTAGCGAATGAGGAGGAGACCCAGTACTTC.

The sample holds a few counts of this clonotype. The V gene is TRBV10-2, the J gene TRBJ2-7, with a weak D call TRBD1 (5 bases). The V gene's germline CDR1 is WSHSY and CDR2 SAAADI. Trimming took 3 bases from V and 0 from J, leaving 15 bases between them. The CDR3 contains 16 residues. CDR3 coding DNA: TGCGCCAGCAGTGACAGGGATAGGCGATTCTCCTACGAGCAGTACTTC. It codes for CASSDRDRRFSYEQYF.

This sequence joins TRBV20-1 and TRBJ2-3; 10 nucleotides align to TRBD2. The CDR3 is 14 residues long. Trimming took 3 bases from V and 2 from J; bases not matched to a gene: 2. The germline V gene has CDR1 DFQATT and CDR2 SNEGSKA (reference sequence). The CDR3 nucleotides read TGCAGTGCTAGCCTAGCGGGAGTCACAGATACGCAGTATTTT. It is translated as CSASLAGVTDTQYF.

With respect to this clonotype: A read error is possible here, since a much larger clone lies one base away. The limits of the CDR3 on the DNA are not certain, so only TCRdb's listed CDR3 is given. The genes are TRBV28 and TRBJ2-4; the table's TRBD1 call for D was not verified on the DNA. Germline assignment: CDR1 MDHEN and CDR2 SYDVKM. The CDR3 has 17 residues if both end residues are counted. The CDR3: CASSSGTGWGFGNIRYF.

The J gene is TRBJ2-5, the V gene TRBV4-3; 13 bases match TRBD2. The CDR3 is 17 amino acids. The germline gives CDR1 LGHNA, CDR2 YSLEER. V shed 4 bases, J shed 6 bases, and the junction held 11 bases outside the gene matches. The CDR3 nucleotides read TGCGCCAGCAGCCCGACCCCGGGACTAGCGGGAAGGAAGACCCAGTACTTC. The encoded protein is CASSPTPGLAGRKTQYF.

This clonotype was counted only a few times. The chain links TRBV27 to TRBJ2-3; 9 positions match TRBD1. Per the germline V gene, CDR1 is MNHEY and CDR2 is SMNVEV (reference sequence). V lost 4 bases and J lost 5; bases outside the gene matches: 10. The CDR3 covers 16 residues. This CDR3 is CASSSPPDRGIDTQYF. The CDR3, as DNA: TGTGCCAGCAGTTCCCCCCCGGACAGGGGAATAGATACGCAGTATTTT.